Listed here are 21 T cell receptor beta chains from one sample, sequenced in a study of blood T cell repertoires in COVID-19. Repertoires were generated with immunoSEQ multiplex PCR, while TCRdb's copy carries only in-frame clones and drops some. Of about 200,000 clones listed, about nine tenths were seen once; the top ten hold roughly 4.5%. The source material was peripheral blood. Receptors originate from a man aged 45-60 years with acute or convalescent COVID-19.

The chain has TRBV7-8 and TRBJ2-1; weak D call: TRBD2 (7 bases). V lost 2 bases to trimming and J lost 7 bases, with 15 bases between them. CDR3 size: 15 residues. In germline, CDR1 is SGHVS, CDR2 FQNEAQ. This chain's CDR3 is CASSLRGGPGNEQFF. CDR3 DNA sequence: TGTGCCAGCAGCTTAAGGGGGGGGCCGGGGAATGAGCAGTTCTTC. Variable domain in full (rest from reference TRBV7-8 and TRBJ2-1): GAGVSQSPRYKVAKRGQDVALRCDPISGHVSLFWYQQALGQGPEFLTYFQNEAQLDKSGLPSDRFFAERPEGSVSTLKIQRTQQEDSAVYLCASSLRGGPGNEQFFGPGTRLTVL.

This sequence joins TRBV3-1 (or the pseudogene TRBV3-2) and TRBJ1-5, with 7 positions matching TRBD1. Germline V gene sequence: CDR1 LGHDT, CDR2 YNNKEL (reference sequence). Trimming took 4 bases from V and 6 from J; bases not matched to a gene: 9. This CDR3 contains 15 residues. This CDR3 is CASSRDSSNGQPQHF. CDR3 DNA: TGTGCCAGCAGCCGGGACAGCTCCAATGGTCAGCCCCAGCATTTT.

The V gene is TRBV4-1, the J gene TRBJ1-6; tentatively, D is TRBD1 (6 bases). The CDR3 has 16 amino acids. Trimming removed 0 bases from V and 9 bases from J, with 15 bases in between. CDR1 is MGHRA, CDR2 YSYEKL, per germline. The CDR3 sequence is CASSQDRGAGPSPLHF. The CDR3, as DNA: TGCGCCAGCAGCCAAGATCGGGGGGCTGGGCCTTCACCCCTCCACTTT.

The V and J genes are TRBV7-2 and TRBJ1-5, with a weak D call TRBD1 (5 bases). There are 16 residues in the CDR3. Germline CDR1 and CDR2: SGHTA and FQGNSA. V was clipped by 4 bases and J by 7 bases, with 20 bases between them. CDR3 in DNA: TGTGCCAGCAGCTCCGCCGGGAGGGGCAGTATACAGCCCCAGCATTTT. Protein: CASSSAGRGSIQPQHF.

This rearrangement joins TRBV10-3 to TRBJ1-2; 7 bases are shared with TRBD1. The germline gives CDR1 ENHRY, CDR2 SYGVKD. The CDR3 has 14 amino acids. V shed 0 bases, J shed 6 bases, and the junction held 4 bases outside the gene matches. In DNA, the CDR3 is TGTGCCATCAGTGAGTCGGAGGGGGCGGATGGCTACACCTTC. It encodes CAISESEGADGYTF.

J is TRBJ1-2 and V is TRBV12-3 or TRBV12-4; TRBD1 might be the D (6 bases). This CDR3 comprises 12 residues. V lost 4 bases and J 8 bases, leaving 11 bases between the germline ends. This CDR3 reads CASSSGVRGYTF. The CDR3 bases are TGTGCCAGCAGTTCAGGGGTTCGGGGCTACACCTTC.

Only one count was recorded for this clone. The V gene is TRBV5-1, the J gene TRBJ2-3; a weak D match, TRBD1 (5 bases). Germline lookup yields CDR1 SGHRS and CDR2 YFSETQ. The CDR3 is 14 amino acids. The V and J ends lost 1 base and 11 bases respectively, with 17 bases between them. The CDR3 DNA sequence: TGCGCCAGCAGCTTGATTCCCGGACAATTTCTGCAGTATTTT. This gives the protein CASSLIPGQFLQYF.

In this sample, this clone turned up once. The CDR3 sequence is CASSSRTGGHTEAFF. In nucleotides, the CDR3 is TGTGCCAGCAGTTCTCGGACAGGGGGCCACACTGAAGCTTTCTTT. This chain joins TRBV27 and TRBJ1-1; TRBD1 aligns across 11 bases. The CDR3 is 15 amino acids. The ends lost 4 bases at V and 3 bases at J; junction bases unmatched: 4. Germline V gene data show CDR1 as MNHEY and CDR2 as SMNVEV (reference sequence).

The chain joins TRBV9 to TRBJ2-5, with D possibly TRBD2 on 6 matching bases. This CDR3 is built from 15 residues. Germline assignment: CDR1 SGDLS and CDR2 YYNGEE. V dropped 6 bases and J dropped 5 bases, with 20 bases sitting between them. CDR3 in DNA: TGTGCCAGCACCAAACTAGGGGACTCAGAGGAGACCCAGTACTTC. Translation: CASTKLGDSEETQYF.

In its sample, this clone was seen once. The CDR3 reads CASSLIDSLREQYF. The CDR3, as DNA: TGTGCCAGCTCACTCATAGACAGCCTTAGAGAGCAGTACTTC. V and J are TRBV18 and TRBJ2-7; maybe TRBD1 (5 bases). Between the trimmed V and J ends, which lost 4 bases and 7 bases, there was a span of 17 bases. The germline gives CDR1 KGHSH, CDR2 LQKENI. The length of the CDR3 is 14 residues.

The chain is built from TRBV28 and TRBJ1-4; D unresolved. The length of the CDR3 is 14 residues. Germline values: CDR1 MDHEN, CDR2 SYDVKM. Trimming stripped 5 bases from V and 4 bases from J, with 11 bases between. For the CDR3, the DNA is TGTGCCAGCAGTCCGGCGGCAGTTAATGAAAAACTGTTTTTT. It translates to CASSPAAVNEKLFF.

V gene TRBV6-5 combines with J gene TRBJ2-1, with TRBD1 matching over 7 bases. CDR3 size: 15 residues. Germline V gene lookup returns CDR1 MNHEY and CDR2 SVGAGI. V trimming: 5 bases; J trimming: 9 bases; junction bases outside the gene matches: 13. Written as DNA, the CDR3 is TGTGCCAGCAGTATACAGGGGTACAATGGGATTGAGCAGTTCTTC. As protein: CASSIQGYNGIEQFF.

This clone showed up just a few times. The rearrangement joins TRBV6-1 to TRBJ1-6; D is unclear. The CDR3 is made up of 14 amino acids. CDR1 is MNHNS and CDR2 is SASEGT in the germline V gene. Trimming shortened V by 0 bases and J by 6 bases, and 6 bases separated the two germline ends. This CDR3 is CASSEAGRNSPLHF. Here the CDR3 DNA reads TGTGCCAGCAGTGAAGCGGGCCGTAATTCACCCCTCCACTTT.

The chain combines TRBV5-1 with TRBJ2-3; 12 bases fit TRBD2. Trimming took 3 bases from V and 0 from J; bases not matched to a gene: 5. Germline V gene sequence: CDR1 SGHRS, CDR2 YFSETQ. CDR3 length equals 17 residues. CDR3 sequence: CASSYPTSGGSTDTQYF. Here the CDR3 DNA reads TGCGCCAGCAGCTACCCTACTAGCGGGGGGAGCACAGATACGCAGTATTTT. Full variable domain (missing parts from reference TRBV5-1 and TRBJ2-3): KAGVTQTPRYLIKTRGQQVTLSCSPISGHRSVSWYQQTPGQGLQFLFEYFSETQRNKGNFPGRFSGRQFSNSRSEMNVSTLELGDSALYLCASSYPTSGGSTDTQYFGPGTRLTVL.

This sequence joins TRBV7-9 and TRBJ1-5; 12 bases map to TRBD1. This CDR3 comprises 18 residues. The germline V gene encodes CDR1 SEHNR and CDR2 FQNEAQ (reference sequence). Trimming cost V 3 bases and J 0 bases; bases outside gene matches: 6. As DNA, the CDR3 is TGTGCCAGCAGCTTGGGGACAGGGGGCGTCAGTAGCAATCAGCCCCAGCATTTT. Amino acids: CASSLGTGGVSSNQPQHF.

In its sample, this clone was seen a few times. CDR3 sequence (DNA): TGTGCCAGCAGCTCGGGACTAGCGGGGGGAAGGTCCTACAATGAGCAGTTCTTC. Translating gives CASSSGLAGGRSYNEQFF. V and J are TRBV11-2 and TRBJ2-1; 15 nucleotides align to TRBD2. The CDR3 sequence is 18 residues long. J gave up 1 base and V 4 bases, and 5 bases lay outside the gene matches. Germline CDR1 reads SGHAT; CDR2 reads FQNNGV.

The table lists this clone with a few counts. The chain has TRBV11-2 and TRBJ1-3; 7 nucleotides match TRBD1. The CDR3 covers 16 residues. Germline CDR1 is SGHAT and CDR2 is FQNNGV. V was clipped by 5 bases and J by 3 bases; unmatched bases: 10. DNA of the CDR3: TGTGCCAGCAGCCTTTTCCACAGGGGAAGTGGAAACACCATATATTTT. Protein product: CASSLFHRGSGNTIYF.

The rearrangement links TRBV5-1 to TRBJ2-3; TRBD2 matches at 9 bases. With 0 bases clipped from V and 0 bases from J, the junction kept 2 bases outside the gene matches. This CDR3 is 16 amino acids long. Germline lookup yields CDR1 SGHRS and CDR2 YFSETQ. CDR3 in amino acids: CASSLGTSGSTDTQYF. CDR3 bases: TGCGCCAGCAGCTTGGGCACTAGCGGGAGCACAGATACGCAGTATTTT.

V and J are TRBV10-1 and TRBJ1-1, with D unresolved. The germline V gene encodes CDR1 WNHNN and CDR2 SYGVQD (reference sequence). V was clipped by 11 bases and J by 8 bases, with 15 bases between them. The CDR3 runs 11 residues. In DNA, the CDR3 is TGCGCCCCGCAACGGACGGGAGAAGCTTTCTTT. Translated, it gives CAPQRTGEAFF.

The V call is TRBV5-1, the J call TRBJ2-1, with 11 bases fitting TRBD2. Germline V gives CDR1 SGHRS, CDR2 YFSETQ. V lost 4 bases, J lost 0 bases, and 9 bases stayed unmatched. This CDR3 spans 18 amino acids. The CDR3 bases are TGCGCCAGCAGCGCGGGACTAGCGGTTCAGAGCTCCTACAATGAGCAGTTCTTC. Its protein is CASSAGLAVQSSYNEQFF.

The gene calls are TRBV11-2 and TRBJ2-1; 11 positions agree with TRBD2. The CDR3 sequence is 16 residues long. Germline values: CDR1 SGHAT, CDR2 FQNNGV. V was clipped by 6 bases and J by 2 bases; unmatched bases: 6. The CDR3 nucleotides are TGTGCCAGCAGACCCACGACTAGCGGGGCCTACAATGAGCAGTTCTTC. Protein: CASRPTTSGAYNEQFF.